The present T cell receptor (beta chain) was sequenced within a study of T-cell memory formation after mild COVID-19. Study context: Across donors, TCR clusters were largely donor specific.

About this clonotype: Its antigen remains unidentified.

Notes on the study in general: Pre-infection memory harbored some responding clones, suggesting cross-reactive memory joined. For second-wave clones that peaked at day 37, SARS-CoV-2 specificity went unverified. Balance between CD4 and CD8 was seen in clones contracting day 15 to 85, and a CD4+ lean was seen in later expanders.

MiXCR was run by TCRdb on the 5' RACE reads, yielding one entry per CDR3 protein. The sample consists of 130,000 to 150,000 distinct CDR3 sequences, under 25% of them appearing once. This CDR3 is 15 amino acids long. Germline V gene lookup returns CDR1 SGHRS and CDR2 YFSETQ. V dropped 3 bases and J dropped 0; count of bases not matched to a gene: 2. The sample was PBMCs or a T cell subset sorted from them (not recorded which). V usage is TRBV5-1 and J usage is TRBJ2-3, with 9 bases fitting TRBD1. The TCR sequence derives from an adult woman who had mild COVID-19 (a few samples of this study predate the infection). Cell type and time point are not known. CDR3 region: CASSSGQGSTDTQYF. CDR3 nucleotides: TGCGCCAGCAGCTCGGGACAGGGCAGCACAGATACGCAGTATTTT.